This entry concerns a single T cell receptor beta chain. No antigen is known for it. This record belongs to a study of OX40 agonist ivuxolimab in advanced cancers. Study information: Three patients got partial responses; one had hepatocellular carcinoma and two had cutaneous melanoma.

The protocol was immunoSEQ multiplex PCR, while the TCRdb copy is restricted to in-frame clones and leaves out a portion. Of about 47,000 clones listed, around 85% are singletons. Notes on the study in general: Researchers did not determine the expanded peripheral T cells' antigen specificity. CD8+ T cells were the subset that, on average, had more expanded clones than CD4+. Both CD4+ and CD8+ T cell populations in blood had undergone clonal expansion by week 6 at 0.1 to 3.0 mg/kg.

The CDR3 sequence is 14 residues long. Germline V gives CDR1 MNHNS, CDR2 SASEGT. Deletions cut 2 bases from V and 10 bases from J, with 17 bases between. Sequenced material: CD4+ or CD8+ T cells sorted from blood, taken in a trial of the OX40 agonist ivuxolimab. The chain links TRBV6-1 to TRBJ1-1; TRBD1 is a possible D gene (5 bases). The TCR originated in an adult with an advanced solid tumor such as melanoma, head and neck, liver or kidney cancer. CDR3 bases: TGTGCCAGCAGTGAACCGGGACGTAGAAAGGGAGCTTTCTTT. As protein: CASSEPGRRKGAFF.